This T cell receptor (beta chain) comes out of a study of radiotherapy plus CTLA-4 blockade in lung cancer. General observations from the study: Radiotherapy was combined with ipilimumab, and tumor-derived TCR clones then expanded in blood.

The CDR3 runs 15 residues. The V gene lost 7 bases and the J gene lost 0 bases, with 13 bases spanning the gap. Per germline, CDR1 MNHNS and CDR2 SASEGT. This clone has only one observation. As yet, its antigen is unknown. Method: immunoSEQ multiplex PCR; TCRdb's copy keeps in-frame clones and lacks some. Altogether about 80,000 clones are present, over 70% being singletons, with the ten largest covering approximately 22%. The chain combines TRBV6-1 with TRBJ1-5; possibly TRBD1 for D (5 bases). Sequenced here: peripheral blood, sampled from a patient treated with radiotherapy plus ipilimumab. This sequence originates from a human donor with non-small cell lung cancer whose response to radiotherapy plus ipilimumab could not be evaluated. Some clones in this sample may be carry-over from other donors' samples. CDR3 region: CASIGGDRSNQPQHF. The CDR3 nucleotides read TGTGCCAGCATTGGAGGGGACCGTAGCAATCAGCCCCAGCATTTT.